Listed here is a single TCR beta chain. Germline CDR1 LNHDA, CDR2 SQIVND (reference sequence). CDR3 length equals 13 residues. V shed 2 bases, J shed 3 bases, and the junction held 1 base outside the gene matches. The data derive from a study of cytomegalovirus exposure and HLA in healthy donors. In the PCR, 60 Vbeta and 13 Jbeta primers were used. Profiling relied on immunoSEQ multiplex PCR, and the TCRdb table lists in-frame clones only, not all of them. The sample contains roughly 110,000 clones, approximately 80% of which appear only once. The receptor was derived from a male donor in good health and CMV-seronegative. This chain connects TRBV19 to TRBJ2-7; TRBD2 matches 7 bases. Sequences were obtained from PBMCs. The CDR3 sequence is CASSIKRDYEQYF. CDR3 sequence (DNA): TGTGCCAGTAGTATAAAGCGGGACTACGAGCAGTACTTC.